Sequencing of this T cell receptor (beta chain) was carried out in a study of blood T cell repertoires in COVID-19. The repertoire was sequenced with immunoSEQ multiplex PCR; TCRdb's copy has only in-frame clones and lacks some. The sample comprises around 150,000 clones, approximately 90% of which are singletons, and 6.5% to 8.5% rests with the top ten. The V and J ends lost 3 bases and 10 bases respectively, with 12 bases between them. In germline, CDR1 is LGHDT, CDR2 YNNKEL (reference sequence). The CDR3 is made up of 13 amino acids. Recovery meant two consecutive negative NP/OP PCR tests, professional clearance, or resolved symptoms.

The sample was PBMCs or T cells enriched from blood (not recorded which). The rearrangement uses TRBV3-1 (or the pseudogene TRBV3-2) and TRBJ1-4; D not resolved. The receptor comes from a woman between 50 and 59 years old who had recovered from COVID-19. CDR3 coding DNA: TGTGCCAGCAGCCATCCCAGTCGCGGAAAACTGTTTTTT. It codes for CASSHPSRGKLFF.